These 23 T cell receptor beta chains originate from one sample sequenced in a study of T cell repertoires in cytomegalovirus infection. Each CDR3 protein is one row after TCRdb ran MiXCR on the reads. The profile shows roughly 600,000 distinct CDR3 sequences, less than 25% of them singletons. Sequencing was done on a sample of CD8+ T cells from PBMCs. The receptors derive from a human donor in good health (CMV status not recorded). Some clones in this sample may be carry-over from other donors' samples.

V usage is TRBV28 and J usage is TRBJ1-1; TRBD1 agrees at 8 bases. The germline gives CDR1 MDHEN, CDR2 SYDVKM. Trimming removed 4 bases from V and 4 bases from J; junction bases left unmatched: 5. CDR3 length: 14 amino acids. CDR3 DNA sequence: TGTGCCAGCAGTTCGCCGACAGGGGTCACTGAAGCTTTCTTT. Protein sequence: CASSSPTGVTEAFF.

This chain links TRBV28 with TRBJ2-2; 7 bases are shared with TRBD1. CDR3 length: 16 residues. V was pared by 4 bases and J by 0 bases, with 5 bases of the junction left unmatched. CDR1 is MDHEN, CDR2 SYDVKM, per germline. The CDR3 protein is CASSSGRGTNTGELFF. The CDR3 coding sequence is TGTGCCAGCAGTTCCGGCAGGGGGACGAACACCGGGGAGCTGTTTTTT. The full variable domain, with the rest looked up from reference TRBV28 and TRBJ2-2, is DVKVTQSSRYLVKRTGEKVFLECVQDMDHENMFWYRQDPGLGLRLIYFSYDVKMKEKGDIPEGYSVSREKKERFSLILESASTNQTSMYLCASSSGRGTNTGELFFGEGSRLTVL.

This clonotype was seen only a few times. This chain links TRBV20-1 with TRBJ2-7, with 9 bases lining up with TRBD1. CDR1 and CDR2 from the germline V gene are DFQATT and SNEGSKA (reference sequence). The trim removed 6 bases at V and 2 bases at J, leaving 2 bases unmatched. The CDR3 totals 12 residues. The CDR3 DNA follows: TGCAGTGCGGGACAGGGCACCTACGAGCAGTACTTC. It codes for CSAGQGTYEQYF.

This clonotype was detected only a few times. The gene calls are TRBV5-4 and TRBJ1-2, with D perhaps TRBD1 (5 bases). V gave up 4 bases and J gave up 8 bases, with 15 bases separating them. The CDR3 spans 13 residues. Germline V gives CDR1 SGHNT, CDR2 YYREEE (reference sequence). The CDR3 DNA follows: TGTGCCAGCAGCCAGGACACCCTGCGGGGCTACACCTTC. This gives the protein CASSQDTLRGYTF. The full variable domain, its missing parts supplied by reference TRBV5-4 and TRBJ1-2, is ETGVTQSPTHLIKTRGQQVTLRCSSQSGHNTVSWYQQALGQGPQFIFQYYREEENGRGNFPPRFSGLQFPNYSSELNVNALELDDSALYLCASSQDTLRGYTFGSGTRLTVV.

As for this clonotype: Being one base from a much bigger clone, this may be a read error. This chain joins TRBV7-2 and TRBJ2-5; 10 nucleotides agree with TRBD2. The length of the CDR3 is 17 residues. Per the germline V gene, CDR1 is SGHTA and CDR2 is FQGNSA. CDR3 in amino acids: CAGSLGRYSGGEETQYF. The CDR3 nucleotides are TGTGCCGGCAGCTTAGGGAGGTACAGCGGGGGGGAGGAGACCCAGTACTTC.

This chain uses TRBV5-1 with TRBJ2-7; 8 nucleotides line up with TRBD1. The germline gives CDR1 SGHRS, CDR2 YFSETQ. The CDR3 has 13 residues. With V trimmed by 5 bases and J by 6 bases, 7 bases remained unmatched. The CDR3 coding sequence is TGCGCCAGCAGTCCGACAGGGGTGGGCGAGCAGTACTTC. Amino acid sequence: CASSPTGVGEQYF.

This clonotype was found many times. The V call is TRBV29-1, the J call TRBJ2-1, with TRBD2 identical over 10 bases. This CDR3 comprises 19 residues. Germline CDR1 is SQVTM and CDR2 is ANQGSEA. V was clipped by 0 bases and J by 4 bases; unmatched bases: 15. The CDR3 protein is CSVEDPPSPGTSDYNEQFF. The CDR3 DNA is TGCAGCGTTGAAGACCCCCCCTCTCCCGGGACTAGCGATTACAATGAGCAGTTCTTC.

In this sample, this clonotype turned up many times. This chain links TRBV28 with TRBJ2-2; D uncertain. This CDR3 has 14 amino acids. Germline V gene sequence: CDR1 MDHEN, CDR2 SYDVKM. V was pared by 5 bases and J by 0 bases, with 7 bases between. DNA for the CDR3: TGTGCCAGCAGTGTACAACCGAACACCGGGGAGCTGTTTTTT. Translated: CASSVQPNTGELFF.

This chain links TRBV2 with TRBJ1-2; the match to TRBD1 covers 11 bases. Trimming at V came to 11 bases and at J to 2 bases, leaving 1 base not matched to a gene. The CDR3 has 12 residues. The germline CDR1 and CDR2 sequences are SNHLY and FYNNEI. In DNA form, the CDR3 reads TGTGCCGGGACAGGGGGAAACTATGGCTACACCTTC. Translated: CAGTGGNYGYTF. Using reference TRBV2 and TRBJ1-2 for the parts outside the CDR3, the full variable domain is EPEVTQTPSHQVTQMGQEVILRCVPISNHLYFYWYRQILGQKVEFLVSFYNNEISEKSEIFDDQFSVERPDGSNFTLKIRSTKLEDSAMYFCAGTGGNYGYTFGSGTRLTVV.

As concerns this clonotype: One base away lies a much larger clone, so this may be a sequencing read error. This chain uses TRBV7-2 with TRBJ2-6; 15 bases line up with TRBD2. CDR1 SGHTA and CDR2 FQGNSA come from the germline V gene. This CDR3 comprises 18 residues. CDR3 region: CVSRGLAGGLAGANVLTF. The DNA for the CDR3 is TGTGTCAGCAGGGGACTAGCGGGGGGCCTCGCGGGGGCCAACGTCCTGACTTTC.

Details on this clonotype: This may stem from a read error, because a much larger clone lies one nucleotide away. This chain uses TRBV28 with TRBJ1-3; no clear D gene. The V gene's germline CDR1 is MDHEN and CDR2 SYDVKM. The CDR3 is 15 residues long. V was pared by 2 bases and J by 2 bases, with 10 bases between. In DNA form, the CDR3 reads TGTGCCAGCAGTTTAATGTGGGAGCCTGGAAACACCATATATTTT. This translates into CASSLMWEPGNTIYF.

This clonotype appeared a few times. The chain has TRBV29-1 and TRBJ2-7, with D unclear. This CDR3 spans 12 amino acids. Germline values: CDR1 SQVTM, CDR2 ANQGSEA. Trimming cost V 3 bases and J 2 bases, with 8 bases left between them. CDR3 region: CSVEASPYEQYF. The DNA for the CDR3 is TGCAGCGTTGAGGCGTCCCCCTACGAGCAGTACTTC.

The rearrangement links TRBV27 to TRBJ2-3; unclear D gene. With 2 bases removed from V and 2 bases from J, the gap between germline ends came to 11 bases. CDR1 and CDR2 from the germline V gene are MNHEY and SMNVEV (reference sequence). The CDR3 is 15 residues long. The CDR3 nucleotides read TGTGCCAGCAGTTTAACGGTGGAACTCACAGATACGCAGTATTTT. Protein sequence: CASSLTVELTDTQYF.

The table lists this clonotype with a few counts. V usage is TRBV19 and J usage is TRBJ2-7; D gene unclear. This CDR3 has 14 amino acids. Germline-derived CDR1 and CDR2 are LNHDA and SQIVND (reference sequence). The V gene lost 3 bases and the J gene lost 2 bases, with 11 bases spanning the gap. The CDR3 sequence: CASSIFDGPYEQYF. The CDR3 bases are TGTGCCAGTAGTATTTTCGACGGACCCTACGAGCAGTACTTC.

The chain is built from TRBV2 and TRBJ1-2; 9 bases match TRBD1. This CDR3 is built from 13 residues. Germline CDR1 and CDR2: SNHLY and FYNNEI. V was pared by 11 bases and J by 3 bases, with 7 bases of the junction left unmatched. Here the CDR3 reads CAGGQGEDYGYTF. The CDR3 nucleotides read TGTGCCGGGGGACAGGGAGAGGACTATGGCTACACCTTC.

The gene calls are TRBV14 and TRBJ1-2, with a possible D match to TRBD1 (5 bases). CDR3 length: 14 residues. Germline CDR1 is SGHDN and CDR2 is FVKESK. The germline V and J ends were trimmed by 4 bases and 4 bases, with 13 bases remaining between them. The CDR3: CASSRDDGPYGYTF. Written as DNA, the CDR3 is TGTGCCAGCAGCCGGGACGATGGACCCTATGGCTACACCTTC.

The table lists this clonotype with a few counts. The chain couples TRBV6-5 to TRBJ2-7, with 10 bases matching TRBD1. The CDR3 is made up of 15 amino acids. V shed 7 bases and J 5 bases; nucleotides not matched to a gene: 11. Germline V gene lookup returns CDR1 MNHEY and CDR2 SVGAGI. The CDR3 region has the DNA TGTGCCAGCATGGGGTTTGGGACAGGGGCCAACGAGCAGTACTTC. Translation gives CASMGFGTGANEQYF.

This chain links TRBV2 with TRBJ2-7, with D unclear. Trimming pared 1 base from V and 4 bases from J, leaving 14 bases between. The germline V gene encodes CDR1 SNHLY and CDR2 FYNNEI. The CDR3 is 15 amino acids. As DNA, the CDR3 is TGTGCCAGCAGTGAAGGAACAATCTCAATATACGAGCAGTACGTC. It encodes CASSEGTISIYEQYV.

This clonotype was seen ten or more times. The chain combines TRBV7-8 with TRBJ1-2; D remains unclear. V was clipped by 1 base and J by 5 bases, with 11 bases between them. The CDR3 is 14 residues long. Germline V gene sequence: CDR1 SGHVS, CDR2 FQNEAQ. CDR3: CASSLVPDTYGYTF. CDR3 DNA: TGTGCCAGCAGCTTAGTCCCCGACACTTATGGCTACACCTTC.

This clonotype was found a few times. This rearrangement joins TRBV10-1 to TRBJ2-1, with D hard to call. V was shortened by 6 bases and J by 4 bases, with 19 bases between the two germline ends. CDR1 is WNHNN, CDR2 SYGVQD, per germline (reference sequence). The CDR3 consists of 16 residues. The CDR3 here is CASRMRKQTLYNEQFF. The DNA of the CDR3 is TGCGCCAGCAGGATGAGAAAACAGACTCTTTACAATGAGCAGTTCTTC.

About this clonotype itself: Mismatch with germline at one junction end may stem from a read error. V gene TRBV29-1 combines with J gene TRBJ2-5; D unclear. The CDR3 contains 12 residues. The germline V gene has CDR1 SQVTM and CDR2 ANQGSEA. The CDR3 region has the DNA TGCACCGTTGTGGAAGTCCAAGAGACCCAGTACTTC. This translates into CTVVEVQETQYF.

This clonotype appeared once. The chain joins TRBV6-5 to TRBJ2-3; 8 positions match TRBD2. This CDR3 spans 16 amino acids. The germline V gene has CDR1 MNHEY and CDR2 SVGAGI. V gave up 6 bases and J gave up 3 bases; unmatched junction bases: 11. As DNA, the CDR3 is TGTGCCAGCAGCCACGGGGGGGGGTTTCGGACAGATACGCAGTATTTT. Its protein is CASSHGGGFRTDTQYF.

The chain combines TRBV5-1 with TRBJ2-3, with 13 bases lining up with TRBD2. CDR1 SGHRS and CDR2 YFSETQ come from the germline V gene. The CDR3 length is 17 residues. The J segment lost 2 bases and the V segment lost 3 bases, leaving 6 bases of the junction unmatched. The CDR3 DNA reads as TGCGCCAGCAGCTCTGATGGACTAGCGGGGGCCACAGATACGCAGTATTTT. This codes for CASSSDGLAGATDTQYF.